The clone carrying this T cell receptor (beta chain) was detected a few times. Antigen specificity is unknown. This entry comes from a study of T-cell reconstitution after alpha-beta-depleted transplantation in children. Preparation of the TCRbeta library involved a method that used unique molecular identifiers. One entry per CDR3 protein results from TCRdb running MiXCR on the PCR reads. Seen here are about 200,000 distinct CDR3 sequences, approximately 7% observed once, and the top ten hold 5.5%. V lost 6 bases, J lost 5 bases, and 6 bases stayed unmatched. There are 13 residues in the CDR3. Study findings and constraints: High day-60 TCRbeta diversity in some patients came from surviving recipient T cells and thymic progenitors. By about two months after transplant, alpha-beta T cells reportedly arose from several hundred graft clones that had expanded. By one year post-transplant, T-cell counts and diversity largely arose from T cells that were newly produced.

This receptor was identified in a boy younger than 10 with acute lymphoblastic leukemia, due to receive a stem cell transplant. The material was PBMCs, obtained before TCRalphabeta/CD19-depleted stem cell transplant. This rearrangement joins TRBV12-3 or TRBV12-4 to TRBJ2-5, with 7 bases fitting TRBD1. CDR3 sequence: CASSRQGWETQYF. Here the CDR3 DNA reads TGTGCCAGCAGCCGACAGGGTTGGGAGACCCAGTACTTC.